Listed below are T cell receptor beta chains from one sample, sequenced in a study of PD-1 blockade in classical Hodgkin lymphoma. Profiling relied on immunoSEQ multiplex PCR, and the TCRdb table lists in-frame clones only, not all of them. This sample yields around 23,000 clones, of which roughly 77% are seen a single time; about a sixth belongs to the top ten. The sample consisted of peripheral blood mononuclear cells (PBMCs), taken before the second cycle of nivolumab. The receptors stem from a human donor with classical Hodgkin lymphoma. Both conserved end residues are part of each CDR3. The D gene is left open where the match is weak. Not every row has a clone size; where given, it reads once, few, many or a size class.

d_call,cdr3_length,v_call,j_call,clone_size,cdr3_aa,cdr3_nt
-,14,TRBV2,TRBJ2-7,-,CASSLPPTGGEQYF,TGTGCCAGCAGCCTTCCCCCGACTGGGGGCGAGCAGTACTTC
TRBD1,18,TRBV27,TRBJ1-1,-,CASSLRGTGGIMNTEAFF,TGTGCCAGCAGTTTACGGGGGACAGGGGGAATTATGAACACTGAAGCTTTCTTT
-,14,TRBV7-6,TRBJ2-2,-,CASSLDPVPGELFF,TGTGCCAGCAGCCTCGACCCTGTCCCCGGGGAGCTGTTTTTT
-,14,TRBV6-5,TRBJ1-4,-,CASSYRQINEKLFF,TGTGCCAGCAGTTACCGACAGATTAATGAAAAACTGTTTTTT
TRBD1,20,TRBV29-1,TRBJ2-5,few,CSVEGTGTGGWGGNQETQYF,TGCAGCGTTGAGGGGACCGGGACAGGGGGTTGGGGGGGTAACCAAGAGACCCAGTACTTC
TRBD2,16,TRBV4-1,TRBJ2-3,-,CASSQVGRGGRNTQYF,TGCGCCAGCAGCCAAGTCGGTCGGGGGGGTAGAAATACGCAGTATTTT
-,16,TRBV14,TRBJ1-5,-,CASSQDWGGGNQPQHF,TGTGCCAGCAGCCAAGATTGGGGGGGTGGCAATCAGCCCCAGCATTTT
TRBD1,13,TRBV29-1,TRBJ1-1,-,CSVSDRVGTEAFF,TGCAGCGTCTCAGACAGGGTGGGGACTGAAGCTTTCTTT
-,15,TRBV19,TRBJ1-5,medium-sized,CASSMGDARNQPQHF,TGTGCCAGTAGTATGGGGGACGCCCGCAATCAGCCCCAGCATTTT
TRBD1,16,TRBV6-5,TRBJ1-5,-,CASSYPADRGDQPQHF,TGTGCCAGCAGTTACCCCGCGGACAGGGGGGATCAGCCCCAGCATTTT
-,13,TRBV6-4,TRBJ1-1,-,CASSVQENTEAFF,TGTGCCAGCAGTGTCCAGGAGAACACTGAAGCTTTCTTT
-,16,TRBV7-8,TRBJ1-2,-,CASSSDPNTKSYGYTF,TGTGCCAGCAGCTCAGATCCCAATACCAAAAGCTATGGCTACACCTTC
-,14,TRBV2,TRBJ1-5,few,CASRAGRNNQPQHF,TGTGCCAGCAGGGCCGGACGGAACAATCAGCCCCAGCATTTT
-,14,TRBV6-5,TRBJ1-5,-,CASSDVPQNQPQHF,TGTGCCAGCAGTGATGTGCCCCAAAATCAGCCCCAGCATTTT
TRBD1,15,TRBV5-6,TRBJ2-1,-,CASSLRTGVVNEQFF,TGTGCCAGCAGCTTGAGGACAGGTGTTGTCAATGAGCAGTTCTTC
-,17,TRBV9,TRBJ2-3,medium-sized,CASSLWERSTSTDTQYF,TGTGCCAGCAGCCTGTGGGAGAGGTCCACTAGCACAGATACGCAGTATTTT
TRBD2,17,TRBV6-4,TRBJ2-3,-,CASSDSLAGGGTDTQYF,TGTGCCAGCAGTGACTCACTAGCGGGGGGTGGCACAGATACGCAGTATTTT
-,12,TRBV30,TRBJ2-3,-,CACGGSTDTQYF,TGTGCCTGCGGTGGTAGCACAGATACGCAGTATTTT
TRBD2,16,TRBV2,TRBJ2-5,-,CASSLLAAQRQETQYF,TGTGCCAGCAGCCTTCTAGCGGCGCAGCGCCAAGAGACCCAGTACTTC
-,15,TRBV29-1,TRBJ2-3,-,CSVEPTRASTDTQYF,TGCAGCGTTGAACCGACTCGTGCTAGCACAGATACGCAGTATTTT
TRBD1,15,TRBV11-2,TRBJ2-1,-,CASSRSGTGHNEQFF,TGTGCCAGCAGCCGGTCCGGGACAGGGCACAATGAGCAGTTCTTC
TRBD2,15,TRBV5-1,TRBJ2-3,-,CASSFPSGSTDTQYF,TGCGCCAGCAGCTTCCCTAGCGGGTCCACAGATACGCAGTATTTT
TRBD1,16,TRBV7-9,TRBJ2-7,medium-sized,CASSAYRDRGRYEQYF,TGTGCCAGCAGCGCATACCGGGACAGGGGGCGATACGAGCAGTACTTC
-,18,TRBV4-1,TRBJ2-3,-,CASSQGETIRSGTDTQYF,TGCGCCAGCAGCCAAGGAGAAACTATCCGGTCTGGCACAGATACGCAGTATTTT
-,14,TRBV5-4,TRBJ1-1,-,CASSQVPGRTEAFF,TGCGCCAGCAGCCAAGTGCCGGGAAGGACTGAAGCTTTCTTT
TRBD2,17,TRBV5-1,TRBJ2-3,-,CASSPPTGPGGRDTQYF,TGCGCCAGCAGCCCCCCGACGGGGCCGGGGGGGCGCGATACGCAGTATTTT
-,16,TRBV7-8,TRBJ1-1,-,CASSSGVGVRGTEAFF,TGTGCCAGCAGCTCGGGGGTTGGGGTCAGGGGCACTGAAGCTTTCTTT
-,14,TRBV5-1,TRBJ1-1,-,CAGYHSRGDTEAFF,TGCGCCGGCTACCATTCTCGGGGGGACACTGAAGCTTTCTTT
-,13,TRBV7-2,TRBJ1-2,-,CASGEQLNYGYTF,TGTGCCAGCGGTGAACAGCTTAACTATGGCTACACCTTC
TRBD2,16,TRBV11-3,TRBJ2-1,-,CASSLRGAGGHNEQFF,TGTGCCAGCAGCCTCCGAGGTGCGGGGGGCCACAATGAGCAGTTCTTC
-,11,TRBV4-3,TRBJ1-2,-,CASSQNLGYTF,TGCGCCAGCAGCCAGAACCTCGGCTACACCTTC
TRBD2,17,TRBV5-4,TRBJ2-5,once,CASSLRAGGPLGETQYF,TGTGCCAGCAGCTTGAGAGCGGGGGGGCCGCTCGGGGAGACCCAGTACTTC
TRBD2,15,TRBV9,TRBJ2-1,-,CASSVEAGASNEQFF,TGTGCCAGCAGCGTAGAAGCGGGAGCGAGCAATGAGCAGTTCTTC
TRBD1,17,TRBV4-3,TRBJ2-2,-,CASSQDYGTANTGELFF,TGCGCCAGCAGCCAAGATTACGGGACAGCCAACACCGGGGAGCTGTTTTTT
-,13,TRBV7-2,TRBJ2-3,-,CASNRLNTDTQYF,TGTGCCAGCAATCGGTTAAACACAGATACGCAGTATTTT
TRBD2,15,TRBV6-6,TRBJ2-1,-,CASKEASGRMNEQFF,TGTGCCAGCAAAGAGGCTAGCGGGAGAATGAATGAGCAGTTCTTC
-,11,TRBV7-9,TRBJ2-7,few,CASSLEYEQYF,TGTGCCAGCAGCCTTGAGTACGAGCAGTACTTC
TRBD1,15,TRBV11-2,TRBJ2-5,-,CASSPTRDSKETQYF,TGTGCCAGCAGCCCTACCCGGGACAGCAAAGAGACCCAGTACTTC
-,14,TRBV4-1,TRBJ2-1,-,CASSQVSLAGEQFF,TGCGCCAGCAGCCAAGTGAGTTTAGCCGGTGAGCAGTTCTTC
TRBD1,14,TRBV29-1,TRBJ1-1,-,CSADPTGVGTEAFF,TGCAGCGCTGACCCGACAGGGGTTGGCACTGAAGCTTTCTTT
-,18,TRBV7-8,TRBJ2-6,-,CASSLEVGSGAGANVLTF,TGTGCCAGCAGCTTAGAGGTCGGTTCGGGGGCTGGGGCCAACGTCCTGACTTTC
TRBD1,16,TRBV30,TRBJ1-1,once,CAWSRRRGQMNTEAFF,TGTGCCTGGAGTCGGAGGCGGGGACAGATGAACACTGAAGCTTTCTTT